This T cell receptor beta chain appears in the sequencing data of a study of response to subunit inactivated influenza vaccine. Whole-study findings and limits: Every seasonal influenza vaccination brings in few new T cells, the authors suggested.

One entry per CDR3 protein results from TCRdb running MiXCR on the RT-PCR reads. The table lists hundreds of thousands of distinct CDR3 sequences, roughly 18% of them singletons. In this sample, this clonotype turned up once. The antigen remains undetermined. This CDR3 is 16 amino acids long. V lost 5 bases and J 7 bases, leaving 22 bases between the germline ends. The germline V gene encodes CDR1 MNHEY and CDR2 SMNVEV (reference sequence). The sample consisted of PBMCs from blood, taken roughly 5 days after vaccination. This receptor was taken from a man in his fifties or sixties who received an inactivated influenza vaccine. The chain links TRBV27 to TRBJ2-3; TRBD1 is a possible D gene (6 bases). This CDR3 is CASSPITPGHAYTQYF. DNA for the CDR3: TGTGCCAGCAGTCCCATCACTCCGGGACACGCTTATACGCAGTATTTT.